The 13 T cell receptor beta chains below come from one sample, sequenced in a study of shared clonotypes between healthy human individuals. The protocol was immunoSEQ multiplex PCR, while the TCRdb copy is restricted to in-frame clones and leaves out a portion. Of more than 150,000 clones listed, approximately 70% are singletons. The sequenced sample was memory CD4+ T cells sorted from blood. Subset indicated: CD45RA-negative fraction. The receptors here all came from a man aged 30-40 years in good health.

The chain has TRBV27 and TRBJ2-5; no firm D call. V gave up 2 bases and J gave up 4 bases, with 5 bases separating them. Germline lookup yields CDR1 MNHEY and CDR2 SMNVEV (reference sequence). The CDR3 runs 12 residues. The CDR3 region has the DNA TGTGCCAGCAGTTTAGTGGGAGAGACCCAGTACTTC. Translation gives CASSLVGETQYF.

The genes are TRBV7-2 and TRBJ2-4; 8 positions match TRBD2. Germline loops: CDR1 SGHTA, CDR2 FQGNSA. The CDR3 is 12 amino acids. After removal of 4 bases from V and 16 bases from J, the junction contained 9 bases not matched to a gene. This chain's CDR3 is CASSYPGLGKYF. In DNA form, the CDR3 reads TGTGCCAGCAGCTATCCGGGACTAGGGAAATACTTC.

Of note for this clone: This may come from a read error, since a much larger clone is one base off. This rearrangement joins TRBV5-5 to TRBJ2-7, with D unresolved. This CDR3 has 11 residues. Trimming took off 0 bases at V and 3 bases at J, with 1 base between the two ends. Looked up from germline, CDR1 is SGHKS and CDR2 is YYEKEE (reference sequence). CDR3 DNA: TGTGCCAGCAGCTTGGACTACGAGCAGTACTTC. This gives the protein CASSLDYEQYF.

CDR3 DNA: TGTGCCAGCAGCACACAAGGGGGGAGCGGTGAGCAGTTCTTC. Its protein is CASSTQGGSGEQFF. The chain couples TRBV7-2 to TRBJ2-1, with D tentatively TRBD1 or TRBD2 (6 bases each). With 5 bases removed from V and 9 bases from J, the gap between germline ends came to 17 bases. The CDR3 contains 14 residues. Germline CDR1 is SGHTA and CDR2 is FQGNSA. The full variable domain, rest sourced from reference TRBV7-2 and TRBJ2-1, is GAGVSQSPSNKVTEKGKDVELRCDPISGHTALYWYRQSLGQGLEFLIYFQGNSAPDKSGLPSDRFSAERTGGSVSTLTIQRTQQEDSAVYLCASSTQGGSGEQFFGPGTRLTVL.

The count of this clone is one. CDR3 DNA: TGTGCCAGCAGCTTACCGAACAGGGGTTCCCAGTACTTC. Its translation: CASSLPNRGSQYF. V is TRBV7-2 and J is TRBJ2-5, with TRBD1 matching 7 bases. This CDR3 contains 13 residues. V was pared by 2 bases and J by 9 bases, with 6 bases of the junction left unmatched. CDR1 is SGHTA and CDR2 is FQGNSA in the germline V gene.

This clone was detected a few times. This chain uses TRBV6-6 with TRBJ2-3, with D possibly matching TRBD1 (5 bases). The germline V gene has CDR1 MNHNY and CDR2 SVGAGI (reference sequence). CDR3 length: 16 residues. V lost 6 bases and J lost 1, with 17 bases in between. As DNA, the CDR3 is TGTGCCAGCAGCCAGCCCGGCGCCAGGGGCACAGATACGCAGTATTTT. Translated, it gives CASSQPGARGTDTQYF.

This chain joins TRBV29-1 and TRBJ2-7; 7 nucleotides match TRBD1. The junction had 6 bases not matched to a gene; V was cut back by 4 bases and J by 3 bases. Germline CDR1 is SQVTM and CDR2 is ANQGSEA. The CDR3 contains 13 residues. CDR3 amino acids: CSVVDRDVYEQYF. CDR3 sequence (DNA): TGCAGCGTTGTAGACAGGGACGTCTACGAGCAGTACTTC.

V gene TRBV9 combines with J gene TRBJ2-3; 7 nucleotides agree with TRBD2. V trimming: 2 bases; J trimming: 5 bases; junction bases outside the gene matches: 11. The CDR3 contains 16 residues. Germline V gene lookup returns CDR1 SGDLS and CDR2 YYNGEE. In DNA form, the CDR3 reads TGTGCCAGCAGCGTTACCCTAGCGGCCTTGGGAGATACGCAGTATTTT. Translated: CASSVTLAALGDTQYF.

This clone appeared once. The chain employs TRBV25-1 and TRBJ2-5; D gene unclear. Trimming shortened V by 4 bases and J by 0 bases, and 3 bases separated the two germline ends. Germline CDR1 MGHDK, CDR2 SYGVNS. This CDR3 has 12 residues. This chain's CDR3 is CASSGHQETQYF. The CDR3, as DNA: TGTGCCAGCAGTGGCCACCAAGAGACCCAGTACTTC.

The chain couples TRBV18 to TRBJ2-3; 13 bases line up with TRBD2. The CDR3 totals 17 residues. The V and J ends lost 0 bases and 6 bases, in that order; junction bases with no gene match: 6. Germline CDR1 reads KGHSH; CDR2 reads LQKENI. The CDR3, as DNA: TGTGCCAGCTCACCACCGAATCAACTAGCGGGAGGGGATACGCAGTATTTT. Protein product: CASSPPNQLAGGDTQYF.

The chain is built from TRBV9 and TRBJ2-1, with TRBD2 matching 10 bases. CDR3 length: 16 residues. The germline V gene has CDR1 SGDLS and CDR2 YYNGEE. Trimming took 4 bases from V and 8 from J; bases not matched to a gene: 12. The CDR3 nucleotides read TGTGCCAGCAGCCCCCCCGGGACTAGCGATATGGATGAGCAGTTCTTC. Amino acid sequence: CASSPPGTSDMDEQFF.

This clone was recorded a few times. The rearrangement uses TRBV5-1 and TRBJ2-7; D unclear. The germline V gene encodes CDR1 SGHRS and CDR2 YFSETQ. Trimming took 1 base from V and 3 from J, leaving 14 bases between them. The CDR3 totals 15 residues. The CDR3 reads CASSLSPAANYEQYF. CDR3 nucleotides: TGCGCCAGCAGCTTGTCTCCGGCAGCTAACTACGAGCAGTACTTC.

V usage is TRBV7-6 and J usage is TRBJ2-1, with D tentatively TRBD1 (6 bases). CDR3 length: 15 amino acids. With 5 bases removed from V and 3 bases from J, the gap between germline ends came to 14 bases. CDR1 and CDR2 (germline): SGHVS, FNYEAQ. CDR3 bases: TGTGCCAGCAGCGTGGGGGCATCCCACTACAATGAGCAGTTCTTC. Protein product: CASSVGASHYNEQFF.